These 29 T cell receptor beta chains share one sample of origin, sequenced in a study of regulatory T cells in long-lasting Graves disease (dated by TCRdb to 2020 to 2023). According to the study, the label for this sample's time point signals: persistent/refractory GD, antithyroid drugs over 5 years with positive TRAb. RNA was extracted from PBMCs in TRIzol for both TCR sequencing and RNA sequencing. The library came from multiplex PCR. These reads were obtained on an Illumina HiSeq 4000. To build TCR beta libraries, CDR3 regions were amplified by Arm-PCR using iRepertoire HTBI primers. TCRdb's own reprocessing of the public reads used fastp at Q25 and MiXCR and kept productive beta chains. When rows share a CDR3 protein, they turn into one entry using the most common DNA and genes. This sample gives about 340,000 distinct CDR3 sequences in total; about 20% of them show up just once. The top ten clones comprise about 29% of the sample.

Sequencing used peripheral blood mononuclear cells (PBMCs), obtained when the disease was refractory, from a patient treated with antithyroid drugs. The source is a female donor with Graves disease.

V gene TRBV6-2 or TRBV6-3 combines with J gene TRBJ2-1; D might be TRBD2 (5 bases). The J call may be incorrect, as the DNA end agrees better with TRBJ2-4. From germline, CDR1 is MNHEY and CDR2 SVGEGT. This CDR3 is 15 amino acids long. In DNA form, the CDR3 reads TGTGCCAGCAGTTATAACAACCAAAGCGGAGGCATTCAGTACTTC. Translating gives CASSYNNQSGGIQYF.

This clonotype was counted only a few times. This chain joins TRBV7-6 and TRBJ2-2; no clear D. CDR3 length: 13 amino acids. CDR1 is SGHVS, CDR2 FNYEAQ, per germline. Trimming stripped 1 base from V and 7 bases from J, with 7 bases between. The CDR3 sequence: CASSLVFGGELFF. CDR3 DNA: TGTGCCAGCAGCTTAGTTTTCGGCGGGGAGCTGTTTTTT.

J is TRBJ1-2 and V is TRBV10-3; D is possibly TRBD1 (6 bases). This CDR3 region has 11 residues. V dropped 10 bases and J dropped 4 bases, with 10 bases sitting between them. The germline gives CDR1 ENHRY, CDR2 SYGVKD. In nucleotides, the CDR3 is TGTGCCACCCAGGGGATCTATGGCTACACCTTC. As protein: CATQGIYGYTF.

The chain couples TRBV9 to TRBJ1-5, with D unclear. Trimming took off 1 base at V and 6 bases at J, with 8 bases between the two ends. The CDR3 has 13 amino acids. Per germline, CDR1 SGDLS and CDR2 YYNGEE. The CDR3 nucleotides are TGTGCCAGCAGCGTAACGACCGGTCAGCCCCAGCATTTT. This gives the protein CASSVTTGQPQHF.

As regards this clonotype: This likely stems from a read error, as it lies one base from a far larger clone. V usage is TRBV6-1 and J usage is TRBJ1-1; no clear D. Germline CDR1 is MNHNS and CDR2 is SASEGT. V lost 2 bases to trimming and J lost 5 bases, with 6 bases between them. The CDR3 sequence is 12 residues long. The CDR3: CASSERETEAFF. The CDR3 nucleotides are TGTGCCAGCAGTGAACGGGAAACTGAAGCTTTCTTT.

The rearrangement links TRBV6-5 to TRBJ1-4; the D gene is possibly TRBD1 (5 bases). In germline, CDR1 is MNHEY, CDR2 SVGAGI. V shed 2 bases and J shed 2 bases, with 9 bases lying between them. This CDR3 has 15 residues. CDR3 sequence (DNA): TGTGCCAGCAGTTACCTCGACAGTACTAATGAAAAACTGTTTTTT. Translated: CASSYLDSTNEKLFF.

V usage is TRBV6-1 and J usage is TRBJ1-5; possibly TRBD1 for D (6 bases). This CDR3 comprises 15 residues. Trimming took 6 bases from V and 1 from J, leaving 13 bases between them. Germline V CDR1 and CDR2: MNHNS, SASEGT. In DNA, the CDR3 is TGTGCCAGCAGCAAGGGGGTAGCAAGCAATCAGCCCCAGCATTTT. Its protein product is CASSKGVASNQPQHF.

This clonotype was recorded at least ten times. The chain links TRBV6-2 or TRBV6-3 to TRBJ1-1; tentative D call: TRBD1 (6 bases). V gave up 0 bases and J gave up 10 bases, with 21 bases separating them. Germline V gene sequence: CDR1 MNHEY, CDR2 SVGEGT. The CDR3 runs to 16 residues. In nucleotides, the CDR3 is TGTGCCAGCAGTTACTCGGGCCAGGGGATGAGGGGTCGAGCTTTCTTT. This sequence encodes CASSYSGQGMRGRAFF.

J is TRBJ2-1 and V is TRBV6-5; 11 nucleotides match TRBD2. The germline V gene has CDR1 MNHEY and CDR2 SVGAGI. The CDR3 contains 16 residues. V lost 0 bases, J lost 8 bases, and 6 bases stayed unmatched. CDR3 region: CASSYSSSGRAYEQFF. CDR3 coding DNA: TGTGCCAGCAGTTACTCGAGTAGCGGGAGGGCTTATGAGCAGTTCTTC.

This clonotype came up many times. The V and J genes are TRBV7-9 and TRBJ1-1, with D perhaps TRBD1 (5 bases). V lost 3 bases and J lost 0, with 14 bases in between. The germline CDR1 and CDR2 sequences are SEHNR and FQNEAQ (reference sequence). The CDR3 is 16 residues long. CDR3 region: CASSFPEGQMNTEAFF. CDR3 DNA sequence: TGTGCCAGCAGCTTCCCGGAGGGGCAAATGAACACTGAAGCTTTCTTT.

About this clonotype: One junction end does not reproduce the germline sequence, and a read error may be involved. This chain joins TRBV4-1 and TRBJ2-2, with D maybe TRBD2 (5 bases). This CDR3 spans 17 amino acids. CDR1 MGHRA and CDR2 YSYEKL come from the germline V gene. Here the CDR3 DNA reads TGCGCCAGCAGCCAAGTCCCGGTTAGGCCGAACACCGGGAAGCTGTTTTTT. It is translated as CASSQVPVRPNTGKLFF.

In its sample, this clonotype was seen many times. The genes are TRBV6-9 and TRBJ2-5; tentative D call: TRBD2 (6 bases). With 3 bases removed from V and 5 bases from J, the gap between germline ends came to 28 bases. The CDR3 length is 19 residues. Looked up from germline, CDR1 is MNHGY and CDR2 is SVAAGI. The CDR3 DNA is TGTGCCAGCAGTTACTGGGGGACGCTGGGGGAGGAGGCGAAGGAGACCCAGTACTTC. Protein: CASSYWGTLGEEAKETQYF.

The sample holds many counts of this clonotype. The chain joins TRBV28 to TRBJ2-7; D might be TRBD1 (5 bases). CDR3 length: 15 residues. Germline lookup yields CDR1 MDHEN and CDR2 SYDVKM. Between the trimmed V and J ends, which lost 0 bases and 3 bases, there was a span of 12 bases. CDR3 sequence reads: CASSLWTVGFYEQYF. In DNA, the CDR3 is TGTGCCAGCAGTTTATGGACAGTTGGCTTCTACGAGCAGTACTTC.

The CDR3 DNA follows: TGTGCCAGTAGTGCGGCTAGCGGCCCCCCAGATACGCAGTATTTT. Translated: CASSAASGPPDTQYF. The chain carries TRBV19 and TRBJ2-3; 7 bases are a match to TRBD2. The germline V gene has CDR1 LNHDA and CDR2 SQIVND (reference sequence). There are 15 residues in the CDR3. J was trimmed by 4 bases and V by 5 bases; bases with no gene match: 9.

In this sample, this clonotype turned up many times. The chain links TRBV29-1 to TRBJ2-7; TRBD2 matches 9 bases. Germline CDR1 reads SQVTM; CDR2 reads ANQGSEA. With 6 bases clipped from V and 7 bases from J, the junction kept 7 bases outside the gene matches. The length of the CDR3 is 12 residues. The CDR3 DNA reads as TGCAGCGTGGGGGGACTAGCAAGTGAGCAGTACTTC. Residues: CSVGGLASEQYF.

The chain links TRBV7-9 to TRBJ1-4, with unresolved D. The CDR3 is 16 residues long. Trimming left V 5 bases short and J 6 bases short, with 19 bases between. The V gene's germline CDR1 is SEHNR and CDR2 FQNEAQ (reference sequence). CDR3 sequence: CASSGGVEQPDEKLFF. The CDR3 bases are TGTGCCAGCAGCGGAGGAGTAGAACAGCCTGATGAAAAACTGTTTTTT.

This clonotype was found many times. The chain combines TRBV7-8 with TRBJ2-5; D not certain. CDR1 and CDR2 from the germline V gene are SGHVS and FQNEAQ. CDR3 size: 16 residues. V was clipped by 1 base and J by 5 bases, with 17 bases between them. The CDR3 nucleotides read TGTGCCAGCAGCTTAGTACCCCCCGACTCCTACGAGACCCAGTACTTC. The encoded protein is CASSLVPPDSYETQYF.

The chain uses TRBV20-1 and TRBJ2-4, with 8 bases aligning to TRBD1. The germline CDR1 and CDR2 sequences are DFQATT and SNEGSKA (reference sequence). The CDR3 totals 13 residues. Trimming removed 5 bases from V and 5 bases from J; junction bases left unmatched: 5. The CDR3 reads CSAPKTGENIQYF. CDR3 in DNA: TGCAGTGCTCCCAAGACAGGGGAAAACATTCAGTACTTC.

This clonotype was recorded at least ten times. This chain uses TRBV30 with TRBJ2-5, with a possible D match to TRBD1 (5 bases). The CDR3 is made up of 13 amino acids. Trimming took off 1 base at V and 7 bases at J, with 13 bases between the two ends. Germline V lookup: CDR1 GTSNPN, CDR2 SVGIG (reference sequence). Here the CDR3 DNA reads TGTGCCTGGAGTGGGGGCCAGGGTGGGACCCAGTACTTC. The encoded protein is CAWSGGQGGTQYF.

The genes are TRBV18 and TRBJ1-1; D may be TRBD1 (5 bases). The CDR3 runs to 13 residues. V shed 3 bases and J shed 5 bases, with 10 bases lying between them. Germline CDR1 is KGHSH and CDR2 is LQKENI. The CDR3 sequence is CASSPTGPTEAFF. As DNA, the CDR3 is TGTGCCAGCTCACCTACAGGACCGACTGAAGCTTTCTTT.

This clonotype was observed a handful of times. Mismatch with germline at one junction end may stem from a read error. This rearrangement joins TRBV6-1 to TRBJ2-7; a weak D match, TRBD2 (6 bases). The CDR3 covers 18 residues. Looked up from germline, CDR1 is MNHNS and CDR2 is SASEGT. CDR3 bases: TGTGCCAGCAGTGACCTCCACGCCTACGGGAGATTTAGTCACGAGCAGTGCTTC. Protein product: CASSDLHAYGRFSHEQCF.

The rearrangement uses TRBV25-1 and TRBJ2-5; TRBD1 matches 7 bases. Germline-derived CDR1 and CDR2 are MGHDK and SYGVNS. The CDR3 extends over 13 amino acids. V was pared by 0 bases and J by 5 bases, with 0 bases of the junction left unmatched. CDR3 sequence (DNA): TGTGCCAGCAGTGAATACAGGGGGGAGACCCAGTACTTC. Its protein is CASSEYRGETQYF.

This clonotype was seen more than once but under ten times. The V gene is TRBV11-2, the J gene TRBJ1-6, with D uncertain. With 5 bases removed from V and 10 bases from J, the gap between germline ends came to 15 bases. This CDR3 is built from 14 residues. Germline V CDR1 and CDR2: SGHAT, FQNNGV. CDR3 amino acids: CASSTRLLQSPLHF. CDR3 nucleotide sequence: TGTGCCAGCAGCACTCGCCTCTTACAATCACCCCTCCACTTT.

Details on this clonotype: One base away lies a much larger clone, so this may be a sequencing read error. V is TRBV11-2 and J is TRBJ1-5; TRBD1 matches 7 bases. The V gene end was trimmed by 5 bases and the J gene end by 1 base; junction bases not matched to a gene: 8. The CDR3 consists of 16 residues. CDR1 is SGHAT, CDR2 FQNNGV, per germline. CDR3 nucleotides: TGTGCCAGCAGCCCACGGACAGGAACAAGCAATCAGCCCCAGCATTTT. Translation gives CASSPRTGTSNQPQHF.

This clonotype has ten or more counts. This chain links TRBV7-2 with TRBJ2-5; weak D call: TRBD1 (5 bases). CDR1 SGHTA and CDR2 FQGNSA come from the germline V gene. The CDR3 has 16 amino acids. V was cut by 5 bases and J by 0 bases, with 16 bases left in between. The CDR3 loop reads CASSGGTGPYQETQYF. The CDR3 DNA reads TGTGCCAGCAGCGGCGGAACAGGACCGTACCAAGAGACCCAGTACTTC.

This clonotype was seen only a few times. The rearrangement joins TRBV28 to TRBJ2-2; 15 bases match TRBD2. Germline V CDR1 and CDR2: MDHEN, SYDVKM. V shed 6 bases, J shed 0 bases, and the junction held 8 bases outside the gene matches. The CDR3 is 19 amino acids. The CDR3 region is CASRTPGLAGGSNTGELFF. The CDR3 nucleotides read TGTGCCAGCAGAACGCCGGGACTAGCGGGAGGCTCGAACACCGGGGAGCTGTTTTTT.

The DNA for the CDR3 is TGTGCTAGTGCTTTAGAGGGGGGCACTGAAGCTTTCTTT. Translating gives CASALEGGTEAFF. The chain joins TRBV12-5 to TRBJ1-1, with TRBD1 as a possible D gene (6 bases). The CDR3 has 13 amino acids. Trimming took off 7 bases at V and 4 bases at J, with 13 bases between the two ends. Looked up from germline, CDR1 is LGHNT and CDR2 is FRNRAP. Full variable domain (remainder filled in from reference TRBV12-5 and TRBJ1-1): DARVTQTPRHKVTEMGQEVTMRCQPILGHNTVFWYRQTMMQGLELLAYFRNRAPLDDSGMPKDRFSAEMPDATLATLKIQPSEPRDSAVYFCASALEGGTEAFFGQGTRLTVV.

This clonotype came up many times. The gene calls are TRBV6-1 and TRBJ1-2, with D unclear. V shed 9 bases and J shed 6 bases, with 17 bases lying between them. This CDR3 is 13 amino acids long. Looked up from germline, CDR1 is MNHNS and CDR2 is SASEGT. In nucleotides, the CDR3 is TGTGCCAGTCTAACCCTGGGATCCCATGGCTACACCTTC. Protein: CASLTLGSHGYTF.

Many counts were recorded for this clonotype. The chain combines TRBV20-1 with TRBJ1-1; D not resolved. From germline, CDR1 is DFQATT and CDR2 SNEGSKA (reference sequence). The CDR3 totals 15 residues. Trimming took 0 bases from V and 1 from J, leaving 12 bases between them. The CDR3 DNA follows: TGCAGTGCTAGAGATGCAGCAGGAGCGAACACTGAAGCTTTCTTT. This translates into CSARDAAGANTEAFF.